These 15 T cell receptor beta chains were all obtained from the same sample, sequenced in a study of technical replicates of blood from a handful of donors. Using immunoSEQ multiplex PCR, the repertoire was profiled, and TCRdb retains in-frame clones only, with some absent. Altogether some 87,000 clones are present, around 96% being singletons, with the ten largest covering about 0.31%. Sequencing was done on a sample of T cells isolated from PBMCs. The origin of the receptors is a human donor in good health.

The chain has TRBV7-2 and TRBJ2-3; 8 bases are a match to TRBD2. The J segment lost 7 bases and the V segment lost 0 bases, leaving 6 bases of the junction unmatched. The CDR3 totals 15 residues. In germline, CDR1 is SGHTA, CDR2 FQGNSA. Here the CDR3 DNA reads TGTGCCAGCAGCTTAGCGAAGCGGGAGATAAATACGCAGTATTTT. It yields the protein CASSLAKREINTQYF.

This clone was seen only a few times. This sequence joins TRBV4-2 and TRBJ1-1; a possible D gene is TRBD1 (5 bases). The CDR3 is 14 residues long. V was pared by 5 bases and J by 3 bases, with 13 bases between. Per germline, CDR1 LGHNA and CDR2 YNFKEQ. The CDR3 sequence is CASSYLTAYTEAFF. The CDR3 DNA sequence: TGTGCCAGCAGCTATTTGACAGCCTACACTGAAGCTTTCTTT.

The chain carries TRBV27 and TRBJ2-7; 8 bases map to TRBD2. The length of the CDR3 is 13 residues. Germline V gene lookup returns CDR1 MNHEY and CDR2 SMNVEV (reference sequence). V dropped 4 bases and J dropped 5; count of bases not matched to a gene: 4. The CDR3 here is CASSYSGNNEQYF. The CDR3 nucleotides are TGTGCCAGCAGTTATAGCGGGAACAACGAGCAGTACTTC.

CDR3 DNA sequence: TGTGCCAGCAGCTTAGGGACTAGCGGGAGTTTTTACAATGAGCAGTTCTTC. It codes for CASSLGTSGSFYNEQFF. V gene TRBV7-3 combines with J gene TRBJ2-1; 14 bases are a match to TRBD2. CDR1 and CDR2 (germline): SGHTA, FQGTGA. The CDR3 is 17 residues long. With 2 bases clipped from V and 4 bases from J, the junction kept 4 bases outside the gene matches.

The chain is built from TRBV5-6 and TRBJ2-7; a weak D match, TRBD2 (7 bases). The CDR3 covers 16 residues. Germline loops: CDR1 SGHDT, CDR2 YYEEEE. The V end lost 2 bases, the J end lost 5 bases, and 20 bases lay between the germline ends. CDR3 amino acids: CASSLTGGPFLDEQYF. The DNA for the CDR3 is TGTGCCAGCAGCTTAACCGGGGGGCCATTTTTGGACGAGCAGTACTTC.

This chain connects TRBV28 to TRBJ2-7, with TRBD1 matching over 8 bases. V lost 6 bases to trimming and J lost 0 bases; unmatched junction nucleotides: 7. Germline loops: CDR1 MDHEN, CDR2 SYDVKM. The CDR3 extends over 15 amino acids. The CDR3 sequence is CASSPDGQGSYEQYF. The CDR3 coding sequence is TGTGCCAGCAGCCCCGATGGACAGGGCTCCTACGAGCAGTACTTC.

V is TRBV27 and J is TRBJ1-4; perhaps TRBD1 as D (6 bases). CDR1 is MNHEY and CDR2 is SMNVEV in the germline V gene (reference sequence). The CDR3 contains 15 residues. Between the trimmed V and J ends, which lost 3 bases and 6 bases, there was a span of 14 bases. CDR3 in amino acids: CASSFGTKRDEKLFF. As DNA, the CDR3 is TGTGCCAGCAGTTTCGGGACAAAGAGGGATGAAAAACTGTTTTTT.

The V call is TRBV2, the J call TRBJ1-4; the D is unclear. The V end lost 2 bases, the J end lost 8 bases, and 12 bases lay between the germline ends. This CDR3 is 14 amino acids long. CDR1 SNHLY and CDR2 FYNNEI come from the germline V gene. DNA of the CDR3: TGTGCCAGCAGTGAACTGGTAGGGAGGGAAAAACTGTTTTTT. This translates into CASSELVGREKLFF.

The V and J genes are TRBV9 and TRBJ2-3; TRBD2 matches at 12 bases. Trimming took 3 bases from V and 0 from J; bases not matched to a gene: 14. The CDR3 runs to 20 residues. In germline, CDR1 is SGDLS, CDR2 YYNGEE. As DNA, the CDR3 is TGTGCCAGCAGCGCGAGTAGTGGACTAGCGGGATGGGGTAGCACAGATACGCAGTATTTT. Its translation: CASSASSGLAGWGSTDTQYF.

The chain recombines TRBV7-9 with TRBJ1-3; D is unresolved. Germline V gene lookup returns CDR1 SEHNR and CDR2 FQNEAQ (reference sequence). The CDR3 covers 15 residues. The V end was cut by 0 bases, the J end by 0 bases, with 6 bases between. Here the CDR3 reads CASSLALLSGNTIYF. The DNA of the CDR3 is TGTGCCAGCAGCTTAGCACTGCTCTCTGGAAACACCATATATTTT.

The CDR3 DNA is TGTGCCACCACCCCCCGGACAGGGAACACTGAAGCTTTCTTT. This codes for CATTPRTGNTEAFF. The V and J genes are TRBV10-3 and TRBJ1-1; the match to TRBD1 covers 7 bases. Germline V gene data show CDR1 as ENHRY and CDR2 as SYGVKD. V trimming: 10 bases; J trimming: 1 base; junction bases outside the gene matches: 9. This CDR3 contains 14 residues.

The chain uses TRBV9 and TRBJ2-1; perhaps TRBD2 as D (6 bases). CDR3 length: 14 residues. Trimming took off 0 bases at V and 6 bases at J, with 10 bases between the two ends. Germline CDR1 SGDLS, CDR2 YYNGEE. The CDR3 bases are TGTGCCAGCAGCGTAGCGGGAGTGGGCAATGAGCAGTTCTTC. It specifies CASSVAGVGNEQFF. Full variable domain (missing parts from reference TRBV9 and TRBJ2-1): DSGVTQTPKHLITATGQRVTLRCSPRSGDLSVYWYQQSLDQGLQFLIQYYNGEERAKGNILERFSAQQFPDLHSELNLSSLELGDSALYFCASSVAGVGNEQFFGPGTRLTVL.

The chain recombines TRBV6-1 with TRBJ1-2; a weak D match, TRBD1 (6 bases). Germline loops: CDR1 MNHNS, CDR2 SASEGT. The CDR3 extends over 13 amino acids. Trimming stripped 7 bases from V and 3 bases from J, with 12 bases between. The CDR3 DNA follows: TGTGCCAGCAATAAGGCAGGGGACTATGGCTACACCTTC. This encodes CASNKAGDYGYTF.

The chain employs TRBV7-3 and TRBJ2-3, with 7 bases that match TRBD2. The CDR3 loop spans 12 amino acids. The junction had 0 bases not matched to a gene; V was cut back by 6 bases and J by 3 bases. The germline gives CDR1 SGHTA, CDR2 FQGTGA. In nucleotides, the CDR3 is TGTGCCAGCAGGGGACTAACAGATACGCAGTATTTT. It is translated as CASRGLTDTQYF.

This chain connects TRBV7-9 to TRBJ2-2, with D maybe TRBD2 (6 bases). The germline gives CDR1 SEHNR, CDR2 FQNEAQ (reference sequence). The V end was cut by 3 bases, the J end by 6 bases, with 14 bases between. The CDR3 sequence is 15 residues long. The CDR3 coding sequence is TGTGCCAGCAGCTTGGGGGTTTCGGGGGCCGGGGAGCTGTTTTTT. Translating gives CASSLGVSGAGELFF.